The 23 T cell receptor beta chains below were found in one sample sequenced in a study of T cell responses to AZD1222 COVID-19 vaccine. Data came from immunoSEQ multiplex PCR; TCRdb stores just in-frame clones and leaves some out. Altogether under 130,000 clones are present, approximately 90% being singletons, with the ten largest covering under 3%. The material sequenced was peripheral blood, taken on day 0 of AZD1222 vaccination. These TCRs come from an adult in good health.

The gene calls are TRBV3-1 (or the pseudogene TRBV3-2) and TRBJ1-3; tentative D call: TRBD1 (6 bases). V lost 4 bases and J lost 9, with 10 bases in between. The CDR3 is made up of 12 amino acids. Germline CDR1 is LGHDT and CDR2 is YNNKEL (reference sequence). This chain's CDR3 is CASSPRGGTIYF. In nucleotides, the CDR3 is TGTGCCAGCAGCCCCCGAGGGGGCACCATATATTTT.

This clone was counted between two and nine times. This chain joins TRBV5-1 and TRBJ1-2; no clear D. Germline loops: CDR1 SGHRS, CDR2 YFSETQ. The V end lost 3 bases, the J end lost 0 bases, and 9 bases lay between the germline ends. The CDR3 extends over 14 amino acids. CDR3 loop: CASSSVTANYGYTF. In DNA form, the CDR3 reads TGCGCCAGCAGCTCCGTGACGGCTAACTATGGCTACACCTTC. Variable domain in full (rest from reference TRBV5-1 and TRBJ1-2): KAGVTQTPRYLIKTRGQQVTLSCSPISGHRSVSWYQQTPGQGLQFLFEYFSETQRNKGNFPGRFSGRQFSNSRSEMNVSTLELGDSALYLCASSSVTANYGYTFGSGTRLTVV.

V is TRBV7-2 and J is TRBJ2-3, with D uncertain. The CDR3 sequence is 15 residues long. Trimming cost V 5 bases and J 2 bases, with 14 bases left between them. CDR1 is SGHTA and CDR2 is FQGNSA in the germline V gene. CDR3 sequence (DNA): TGTGCCAGCAGCCCGGGCGTGAGTTCCACAGATACGCAGTATTTT. It codes for CASSPGVSSTDTQYF. Using reference TRBV7-2 and TRBJ2-3 for the parts outside the CDR3, the full variable domain is GAGVSQSPSNKVTEKGKDVELRCDPISGHTALYWYRQSLGQGLEFLIYFQGNSAPDKSGLPSDRFSAERTGGSVSTLTIQRTQQEDSAVYLCASSPGVSSTDTQYFGPGTRLTVL.

The gene calls are TRBV9 and TRBJ2-5; 9 bases are a match to TRBD2. J was trimmed by 0 bases and V by 4 bases; bases with no gene match: 1. CDR1 is SGDLS, CDR2 YYNGEE, per germline. The CDR3 is made up of 14 amino acids. CDR3 sequence reads: CASSRGGDQETQYF. CDR3 sequence (DNA): TGTGCCAGCAGCCGCGGGGGGGACCAAGAGACCCAGTACTTC.

The V call is TRBV6-5, the J call TRBJ2-1; D is perhaps TRBD2 (6 bases). CDR3 size: 12 residues. V dropped 6 bases and J dropped 6 bases, with 9 bases sitting between them. Germline CDR1 reads MNHEY; CDR2 reads SVGAGI. The CDR3 DNA is TGTGCCAGCAGGCGGGGTACCAATGAGCAGTTCTTC. Amino acid sequence: CASRRGTNEQFF.

The chain is built from TRBV11-3 and TRBJ2-7; tentatively, D is TRBD1 (6 bases). CDR1 is SGHNT, CDR2 YENEEA, per germline. Trimming took off 2 bases at V and 2 bases at J, with 10 bases between the two ends. The CDR3 has 14 residues. Here the CDR3 reads CASSLSGAAYEQYF. The CDR3 nucleotides read TGTGCCAGCAGCTTATCAGGGGCGGCCTACGAGCAGTACTTC. The whole variable domain, filled in from reference TRBV11-3 and TRBJ2-7, reads EAGVVQSPRYKIIEKKQPVAFWCNPISGHNTLYWYLQNLGQGPELLIRYENEEAVDDSQLPKDRFSAERLKGVDSTLKIQPAELGDSAVYLCASSLSGAAYEQYFGPGTRLTVT.

The sample holds one count of this clone. The chain carries TRBV6-2 or TRBV6-3 and TRBJ1-5; 9 nucleotides match TRBD1. In germline, CDR1 is MNHEY, CDR2 SVGEGT. Unmatched junction bases numbered 13, after V lost 5 bases and J lost 5 bases. The CDR3 is made up of 17 amino acids. In DNA, the CDR3 is TGTGCCAGCAGTCGCCCTCCCGGACAGGGGAAATATCAGCCCCAGCATTTT. It encodes CASSRPPGQGKYQPQHF.

The V call is TRBV19, the J call TRBJ1-2, with TRBD1 matching over 8 bases. The V segment lost 7 bases and the J segment 6 bases; nucleotides outside the gene matches: 13. The germline gives CDR1 LNHDA, CDR2 SQIVND (reference sequence). The CDR3 totals 15 residues. The CDR3 region has the DNA TGTGCCAGTATCCCGAGCAGGGGGCGAGAGGATGGCTACACCTTC. This encodes CASIPSRGREDGYTF.

CDR3 DNA: TGTGCCAGTAGTATCGGGGCAGGGGCTAACTATGGCTACACCTTC. Translated: CASSIGAGANYGYTF. The J gene is TRBJ1-2, the V gene TRBV19; possibly TRBD1 for D (6 bases). Deletions cut 3 bases from V and 0 bases from J, with 11 bases between. Per the germline V gene, CDR1 is LNHDA and CDR2 is SQIVND (reference sequence). The CDR3 runs 15 residues.

This chain joins TRBV11-3 and TRBJ2-7; TRBD1 matches at 11 bases. This CDR3 is built from 15 residues. Losses at the gene ends were 3 bases for V and 4 bases for J; bases not matched to a gene: 5. Per the germline V gene, CDR1 is SGHNT and CDR2 is YENEEA. DNA of the CDR3: TGTGCCAGCAGCTTCGGACAGGGGGCGGAGTACGAGCAGTACTTC. Amino acid sequence: CASSFGQGAEYEQYF.

The J gene is TRBJ1-1, the V gene TRBV29-1; D is unresolved. The CDR3 runs to 11 residues. V lost 4 bases and J lost 3, with 6 bases in between. Per the germline V gene, CDR1 is SQVTM and CDR2 is ANQGSEA. CDR3 in amino acids: CSVAGDTEAFF. In DNA form, the CDR3 reads TGCAGCGTTGCGGGAGACACTGAAGCTTTCTTT. Looking up the rest from reference TRBV29-1 and TRBJ1-1 gives the full variable domain: SAVISQKPSRDICQRGTSLTIQCQVDSQVTMMFWYRQQPGQSLTLIATANQGSEATYESGFVIDKFPISRPNLTFSTLTVSNMSPEDSSIYLCSVAGDTEAFFGQGTRLTVV.

This clone was found once. As DNA, the CDR3 is TGCGCCAGTCGGACTAGCGGGAGGTACCCCTACAATGAGCAGTTCTTC. This gives the protein CASRTSGRYPYNEQFF. The chain is built from TRBV10-1 and TRBJ2-1, with TRBD2 matching over 14 bases. This CDR3 contains 16 residues. CDR1 is WNHNN and CDR2 is SYGVQD in the germline V gene (reference sequence). V gave up 9 bases and J gave up 2 bases; unmatched junction bases: 6.

The chain employs TRBV19 and TRBJ2-1; D not resolved. Trimming pared 3 bases from V and 0 bases from J, leaving 15 bases between. Germline CDR1 LNHDA, CDR2 SQIVND (reference sequence). The CDR3 is 17 residues long. CDR3 coding DNA: TGTGCCAGTAGTATCCTTTTGGCTGTGAGCTCCTACAATGAGCAGTTCTTC. Translating gives CASSILLAVSSYNEQFF.

The CDR3: CASSQTATNEKLFF. The CDR3 DNA reads TGTGCTTCTAGTCAGACAGCAACTAATGAAAAACTGTTTTTT. The chain carries TRBV7-8 and TRBJ1-4; possibly TRBD1 for D (5 bases). Germline V gives CDR1 SGHVS, CDR2 FQNEAQ. CDR3 length equals 14 residues.

This clone was seen once. The chain employs TRBV11-3 and TRBJ2-7; D may correspond to TRBD1 or TRBD2 (5 bases each). V lost 5 bases and J 3 bases, leaving 11 bases between the germline ends. The CDR3 has 13 amino acids. Germline CDR1 is SGHNT and CDR2 is YENEEA. CDR3 region: CASSRDAGYEQYF. CDR3 coding DNA: TGTGCCAGCAGCCGGGACGCCGGCTACGAGCAGTACTTC.

The chain carries TRBV7-9 and TRBJ1-6, with D possibly matching TRBD1 (5 bases). Germline values: CDR1 SEHNR, CDR2 FQNEAQ (reference sequence). This CDR3 comprises 17 residues. Trimming took off 0 bases at V and 0 bases at J, with 9 bases between the two ends. CDR3 protein: CASSLAGEGSYNSPLHF. The CDR3 nucleotides read TGTGCCAGCAGCTTAGCAGGGGAGGGCTCCTATAATTCACCCCTCCACTTT.

This clone was seen a few times. V is TRBV10-1 and J is TRBJ2-1; no reliable D call. The length of the CDR3 is 13 residues. Trimming cost V 3 bases and J 3 bases, with 6 bases left between them. Per the germline V gene, CDR1 is WNHNN and CDR2 is SYGVQD (reference sequence). The CDR3, as DNA: TGCGCCAGCAGTGACTTCGGCTACAATGAGCAGTTCTTC. Its protein product is CASSDFGYNEQFF.

The rearrangement links TRBV18 to TRBJ1-2; D is ambiguous. CDR3 length: 17 amino acids. V lost 1 base to trimming and J lost 2 bases, with 17 bases between them. CDR1 and CDR2 from the germline V gene are KGHSH and LQKENI. In nucleotides, the CDR3 is TGTGCCAGCTCACCACGGAGCGCCGGGATGGGAAACTATGGCTACACCTTC. Protein: CASSPRSAGMGNYGYTF.

This chain joins TRBV18 and TRBJ1-6; 12 nucleotides match TRBD1. V lost 2 bases and J lost 7; bases outside the gene matches: 3. CDR1 and CDR2 from the germline V gene are KGHSH and LQKENI. The CDR3 is made up of 16 amino acids. The CDR3 reads CASSPGTGGTNSPLHF. Written as DNA, the CDR3 is TGTGCCAGCTCACCAGGGACAGGGGGCACCAATTCACCCCTCCACTTT.

The J gene is TRBJ1-5, the V gene TRBV10-3, with a tentative D call TRBD1 (6 bases). With 0 bases removed from V and 3 bases from J, the gap between germline ends came to 9 bases. There are 15 residues in the CDR3. Germline lookup yields CDR1 ENHRY and CDR2 SYGVKD. The CDR3 protein is CAISESRGSNQPQHF. The CDR3 coding sequence is TGTGCCATCAGTGAGTCAAGGGGGTCCAATCAGCCCCAGCATTTT.

The chain couples TRBV5-1 to TRBJ2-7, with 7 bases identical to TRBD2. From germline, CDR1 is SGHRS and CDR2 YFSETQ. This CDR3 is 19 amino acids long. Trimming cost V 1 base and J 0 bases; bases outside gene matches: 16. For the CDR3, the DNA is TGCGCCAGCAGCTTGATCGGATTCGAGCGGGGAGGCCTCTCCTACGAGCAGTACTTC. Encoded protein: CASSLIGFERGGLSYEQYF. Full variable domain (remainder filled in from reference TRBV5-1 and TRBJ2-7): KAGVTQTPRYLIKTRGQQVTLSCSPISGHRSVSWYQQTPGQGLQFLFEYFSETQRNKGNFPGRFSGRQFSNSRSEMNVSTLELGDSALYLCASSLIGFERGGLSYEQYFGPGTRLTVT.

CDR3: CATGGNTDTQYF. Here the CDR3 DNA reads TGTGCCACCGGGGGAAACACAGATACGCAGTATTTT. The chain links TRBV24-1 to TRBJ2-3, with D perhaps assigned TRBD1 or TRBD2 (5 bases each). This CDR3 is built from 12 residues. Germline V gene lookup returns CDR1 KGHDR and CDR2 SFDVKD. V lost 9 bases to trimming and J lost 2 bases, with 8 bases between them.

V and J are TRBV6-5 and TRBJ2-7; TRBD1 might be the D (6 bases). Germline V gene lookup returns CDR1 MNHEY and CDR2 SVGAGI. V was trimmed by 5 bases and J by 10 bases, leaving 18 bases between them. The CDR3 has 13 residues. CDR3: CASSHRDTGNQYF. In DNA form, the CDR3 reads TGTGCCAGCAGTCACCGGGACACAGGAAATCAGTACTTC.